The following is a T cell receptor (beta chain) sequence with its context. Its antigen remains unidentified. The CDR3 extends over 15 amino acids. Germline CDR1 reads SGHNT; CDR2 reads YYREEE (reference sequence). The data originate from a study of monozygotic twins with inflammatory bowel disease. General study points: The study found lower TCRbeta diversity (inverse Simpson) in IBD patients than in healthy co-twins. A distinction between different T cell subtypes was not possible. Among IBD patients, fewer clonotypes were shared with others than among healthy twins, especially with disease activity. Immunosuppressive treatments were not uniform, and this may have added variability to patient repertoires.

From its re-call of the 5' RACE reads, TCRdb lists each CDR3 protein once, without DNA. The sample's table shows roughly 150,000 distinct CDR3 sequences. The chain has TRBV5-4 and TRBJ2-7; TCRdb's D call of TRBD1 is untestable without DNA. The TCR was taken from a human donor with ulcerative colitis or Crohn's disease, or a healthy co-twin of an affected twin (not recorded which). The source material was blood. The CDR3 reads CASSLSQTGYYEQYF.